This T cell receptor beta chain was captured in a study of blood T cell repertoires in COVID-19. The CDR3 is made up of 16 amino acids. V dropped 0 bases and J dropped 4 bases, with 16 bases sitting between them. CDR1 and CDR2 (germline): SGDLS, YYNGEE. Per the original data handling: It was from reference gene primer amplification that nucleated cell counts were estimated. This table comes from immunoSEQ multiplex PCR, and its TCRdb copy is limited to in-frame clones, with some not included. V, J and clone size are taken as reported in that table, and D and trimming were inferred from the DNA itself. The sample includes hundreds of thousands of clones, about 88% of them seen just once.

The gene calls are TRBV9 and TRBJ1-1, with D possibly being TRBD1 (6 bases). This TCR came from a woman aged 60-75 years in a cohort exposed to, infected with or recovered from COVID-19 (not recorded which). Sequenced: PBMCs or T cells enriched from blood (not recorded which). The CDR3 loop is CASSVGSWEGGTEAFF. CDR3 bases: TGTGCCAGCAGCGTAGGAAGTTGGGAGGGGGGCACTGAAGCTTTCTTT.